This T cell receptor (beta chain) was captured by sequencing in a study of blood T cell repertoires in COVID-19. Study context: PBMCs, B-cell-depleted T cells, or T cells provided the cDNA or gDNA that made up the material.

Clones were read by immunoSEQ multiplex PCR, and TCRdb kept only the in-frame ones, dropping some. The sample carries 250,000 to 350,000 clones, approximately 91% recorded once. The age range of participants was about 18 to 95 years, with residence in about two dozen US areas. This sequence was found in a woman in her thirties who had recovered from COVID-19. Sample: PBMCs or T cells enriched from blood (not recorded which).

The DNA for the CDR3 is TGTGCCAGCCCAATCTTCAGGCCTGGCTACACCTTC. Its translation: CASPIFRPGYTF. V usage is TRBV9 and J usage is TRBJ1-2; D unresolved. The CDR3 is 12 residues long. The ends were cut back, 7 bases at V and 7 bases at J, with 14 bases in the middle. Per germline, CDR1 SGDLS and CDR2 YYNGEE.